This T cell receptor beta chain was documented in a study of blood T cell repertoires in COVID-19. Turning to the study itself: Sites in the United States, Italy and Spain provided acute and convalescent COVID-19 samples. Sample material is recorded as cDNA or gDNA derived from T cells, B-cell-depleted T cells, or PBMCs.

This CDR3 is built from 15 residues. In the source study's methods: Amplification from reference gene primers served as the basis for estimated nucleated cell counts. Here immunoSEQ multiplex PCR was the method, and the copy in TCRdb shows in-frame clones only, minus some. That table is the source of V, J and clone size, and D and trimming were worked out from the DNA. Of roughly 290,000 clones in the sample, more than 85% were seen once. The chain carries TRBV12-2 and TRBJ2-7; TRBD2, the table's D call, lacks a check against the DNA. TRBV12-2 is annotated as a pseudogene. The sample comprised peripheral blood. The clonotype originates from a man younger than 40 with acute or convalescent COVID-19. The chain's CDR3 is CASHPVLAVTYEQYF. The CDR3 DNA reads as TGTGCAAGCCACCCCGTCCTAGCGGTTACCTACGAGCAGTACTTC.